This TCR beta chain was recovered during a study of identical twins. Broader study findings: The analysis was cross-sectional rather than longitudinal within donors.

cDNA carried unique molecular identifiers, and a universal primer site was added by template switching. TCRdb reprocessed the 5' RACE reads with MiXCR, giving one entry per CDR3 protein. The table records about 1.7 million distinct CDR3 sequences, around 29% of them present only once. All of the donors were Caucasians in good health. The CDR3 runs to 14 residues. V lost 6 bases and J lost 5, with 16 bases in between. This clonotype was seen a few times. The antigen is unknown. V usage is TRBV12-3 or TRBV12-4 and J usage is TRBJ2-5, with D hard to call. The origin of this receptor is a newborn girl in good health. The sequencing input was cord blood. Here the CDR3 reads CASSFNFPSETQYF. The CDR3 DNA follows: TGTGCCAGCAGCTTTAATTTTCCGAGCGAGACCCAGTACTTC.